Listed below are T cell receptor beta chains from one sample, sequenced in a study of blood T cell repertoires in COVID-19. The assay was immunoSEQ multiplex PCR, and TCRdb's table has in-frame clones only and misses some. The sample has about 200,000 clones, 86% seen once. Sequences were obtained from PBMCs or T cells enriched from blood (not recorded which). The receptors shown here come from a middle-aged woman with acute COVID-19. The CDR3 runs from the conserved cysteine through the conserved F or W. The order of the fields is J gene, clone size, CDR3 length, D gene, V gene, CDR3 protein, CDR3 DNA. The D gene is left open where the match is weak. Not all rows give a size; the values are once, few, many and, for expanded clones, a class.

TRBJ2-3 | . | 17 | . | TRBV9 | CASSPLSGREKTDTQYF | TGTGCCAGCAGCCCCCTTTCTGGGCGGGAAAAAACAGATACGCAGTATTTT
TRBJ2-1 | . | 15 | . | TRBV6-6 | CASSRTDSTYNEQFF | TGTGCCAGCAGTCGAACGGACTCTACCTACAATGAGCAGTTCTTC
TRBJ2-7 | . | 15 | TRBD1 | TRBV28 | CASSSSGQGSYEQYF | TGTGCCAGCAGTTCCTCGGGACAGGGGAGCTACGAGCAGTACTTC
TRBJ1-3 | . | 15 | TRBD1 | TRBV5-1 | CASSPGGAEGNTIYF | TGCGCCAGCAGCCCAGGGGGCGCGGAAGGAAACACCATATATTTT
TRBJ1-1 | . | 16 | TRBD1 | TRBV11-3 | CASSWGQLNMNTEAFF | TGTGCCAGCAGCTGGGGACAGCTAAATATGAACACTGAAGCTTTCTTT
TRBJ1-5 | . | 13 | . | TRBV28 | CASSLTGNQPQHF | TGTGCCAGCAGTTTAACGGGCAATCAGCCCCAGCATTTT
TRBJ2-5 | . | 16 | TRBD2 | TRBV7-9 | CASSLLAGGPKETQYF | TGTGCCAGCAGCCTACTAGCGGGGGGACCAAAAGAGACCCAGTACTTC
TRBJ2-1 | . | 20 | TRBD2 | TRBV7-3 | CASSTGGTSGTRNSYNEQFF | TGTGCCAGCAGCACAGGGGGGACTAGCGGGACCCGAAACTCCTACAATGAGCAGTTCTTC
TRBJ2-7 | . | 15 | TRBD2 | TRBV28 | CASSRGTSGRAWGDF | TGTGCCAGCAGTCGGGGGACTAGCGGGAGGGCCTGGGGAGACTTC
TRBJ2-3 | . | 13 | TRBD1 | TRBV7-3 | CASSGQGADTQYF | TGTGCCAGCAGCGGACAGGGGGCTGATACGCAGTATTTT
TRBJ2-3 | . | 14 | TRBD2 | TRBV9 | CASNLAGPTDTQYF | TGTGCCAGCAACCTAGCGGGACCCACAGATACGCAGTATTTT
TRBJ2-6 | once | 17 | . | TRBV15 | CATSRDTGRQRANVLTF | TGTGCCACCAGCAGAGACACAGGGCGGCAACGGGCCAACGTCCTGACTTTC
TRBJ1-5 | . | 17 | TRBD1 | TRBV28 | CASSLYGQGIGNQPQHF | TGTGCCAGCAGTTTATACGGACAGGGGATAGGCAATCAGCCCCAGCATTTT
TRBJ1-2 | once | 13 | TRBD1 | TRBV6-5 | CASSRDSEYGYTF | TGTGCCAGCAGTCGGGACAGTGAGTACGGCTACACCTTC
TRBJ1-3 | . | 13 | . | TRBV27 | CASSFSAGNTIYF | TGTGCCAGCAGTTTTAGCGCTGGAAACACCATATATTTT
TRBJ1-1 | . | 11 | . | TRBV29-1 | CSVGVGRAAFF | TGCAGCGTTGGTGTAGGCCGAGCGGCTTTCTTT
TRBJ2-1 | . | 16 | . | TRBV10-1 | CASSESRLVPYNEQFF | TGCGCCAGCAGTGAGTCAAGACTAGTTCCCTACAATGAGCAGTTCTTC
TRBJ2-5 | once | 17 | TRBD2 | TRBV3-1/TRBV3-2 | CASSQGGTSGRQETQYF | TGTGCCAGCAGCCAAGGAGGGACTAGCGGGAGGCAAGAGACCCAGTACTTC
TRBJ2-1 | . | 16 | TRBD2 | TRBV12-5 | CASDRRAGGPSNEQFF | TGTGCTAGTGACCGCAGAGCGGGAGGGCCCTCGAATGAGCAGTTCTTC
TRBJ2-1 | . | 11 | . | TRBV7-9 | CASTESGEQFF | TGTGCCAGCACGGAATCGGGTGAGCAGTTCTTC
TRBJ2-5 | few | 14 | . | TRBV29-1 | CSVAGSGARETQYF | TGCAGCGTCGCCGGGAGTGGGGCGAGGGAGACCCAGTACTTC
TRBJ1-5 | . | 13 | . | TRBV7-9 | CASSLGVNQPQHF | TGTGCCAGCAGCCTCGGGGTTAATCAGCCCCAGCATTTT